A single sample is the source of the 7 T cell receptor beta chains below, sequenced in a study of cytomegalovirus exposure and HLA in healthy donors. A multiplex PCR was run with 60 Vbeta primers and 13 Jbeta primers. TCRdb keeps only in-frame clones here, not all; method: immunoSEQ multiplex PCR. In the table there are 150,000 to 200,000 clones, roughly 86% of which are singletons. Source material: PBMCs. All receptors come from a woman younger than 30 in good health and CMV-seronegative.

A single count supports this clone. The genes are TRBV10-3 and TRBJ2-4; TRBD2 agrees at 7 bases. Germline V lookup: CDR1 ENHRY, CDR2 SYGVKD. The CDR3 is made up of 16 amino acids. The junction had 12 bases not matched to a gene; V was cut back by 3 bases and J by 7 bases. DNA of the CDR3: TGTGCCATCAGTGATGTGATGGCGGGAGAAGGGAACATTCAGTACTTC. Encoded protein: CAISDVMAGEGNIQYF.

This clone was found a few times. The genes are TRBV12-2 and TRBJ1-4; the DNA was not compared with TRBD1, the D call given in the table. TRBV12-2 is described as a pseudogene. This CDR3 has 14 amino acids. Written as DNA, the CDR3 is TGTGCAAGTCGCTTAGTAGGGGGTAATGAAAAACTGTTTTTT. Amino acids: CASRLVGGNEKLFF.

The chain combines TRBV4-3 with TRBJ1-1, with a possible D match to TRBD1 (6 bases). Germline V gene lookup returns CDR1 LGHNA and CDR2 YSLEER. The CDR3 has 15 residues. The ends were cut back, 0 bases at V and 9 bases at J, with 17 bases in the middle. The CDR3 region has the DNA TGCGCCAGCAGCCAAGATCCAACAGGGAAACAGAAAGCTTTCTTT. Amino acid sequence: CASSQDPTGKQKAFF.

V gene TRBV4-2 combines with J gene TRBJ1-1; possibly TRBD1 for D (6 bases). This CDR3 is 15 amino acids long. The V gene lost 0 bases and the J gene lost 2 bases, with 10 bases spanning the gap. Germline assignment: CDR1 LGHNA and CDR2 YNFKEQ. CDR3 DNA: TGTGCCAGCAGCCAAGAGGGGGCACTAAACACTGAAGCTTTCTTT. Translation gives CASSQEGALNTEAFF.

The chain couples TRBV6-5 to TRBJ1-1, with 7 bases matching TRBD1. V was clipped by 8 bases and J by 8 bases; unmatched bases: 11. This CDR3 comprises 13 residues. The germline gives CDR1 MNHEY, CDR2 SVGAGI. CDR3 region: CASGLRQGVEAFF. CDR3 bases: TGTGCCAGCGGCTTACGGCAGGGGGTGGAAGCTTTCTTT.

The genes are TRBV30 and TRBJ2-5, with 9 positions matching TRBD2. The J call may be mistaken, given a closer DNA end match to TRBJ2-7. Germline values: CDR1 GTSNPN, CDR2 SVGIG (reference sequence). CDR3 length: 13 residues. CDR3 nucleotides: TGTGCCTTATCTAGCGGGGCCTCCTACGAGCAGTACTTC. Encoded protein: CALSSGASYEQYF.

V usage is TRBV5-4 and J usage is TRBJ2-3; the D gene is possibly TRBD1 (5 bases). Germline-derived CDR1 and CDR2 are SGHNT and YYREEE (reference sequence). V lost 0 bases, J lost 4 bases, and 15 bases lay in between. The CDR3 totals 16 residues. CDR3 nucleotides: TGTGCCAGCAGCTTGGAGGGCAGGGTCGGCGCAGATACGCAGTATTTT. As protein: CASSLEGRVGADTQYF. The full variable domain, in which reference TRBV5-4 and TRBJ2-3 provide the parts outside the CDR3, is ETGVTQSPTHLIKTRGQQVTLRCSSQSGHNTVSWYQQALGQGPQFIFQYYREEENGRGNFPPRFSGLQFPNYSSELNVNALELDDSALYLCASSLEGRVGADTQYFGPGTRLTVL.